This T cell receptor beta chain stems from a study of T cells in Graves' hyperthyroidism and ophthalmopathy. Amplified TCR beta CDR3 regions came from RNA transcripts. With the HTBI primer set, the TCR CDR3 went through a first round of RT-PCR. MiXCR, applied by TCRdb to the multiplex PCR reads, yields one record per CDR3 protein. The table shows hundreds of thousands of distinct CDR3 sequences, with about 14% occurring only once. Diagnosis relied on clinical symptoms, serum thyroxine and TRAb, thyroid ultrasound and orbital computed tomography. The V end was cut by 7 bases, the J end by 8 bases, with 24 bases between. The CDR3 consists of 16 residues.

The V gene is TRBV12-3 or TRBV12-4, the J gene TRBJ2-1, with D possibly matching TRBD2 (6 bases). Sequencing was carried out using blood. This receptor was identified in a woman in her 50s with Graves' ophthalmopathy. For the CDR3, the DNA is TGTGCCAGCACCCCCGCCGGGGGAAGGACAATCGATGAGCAGTTCTTC. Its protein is CASTPAGGRTIDEQFF.